The 9 T cell receptor beta chains presented below share a single source sample, sequenced in a study of regulatory T cells in long-lasting Graves disease. Time point specified: persistent/refractory GD, antithyroid drugs over 5 years with positive TRAb. Scientists built the TCR library using RNA that was extracted from PBMCs. Arm-PCR with iRepertoire HTBI primers amplified the CDR3 regions for these TCR beta libraries. TCRdb fed the multiplex PCR reads into MiXCR, producing one record per CDR3 protein. The data hold hundreds of thousands of distinct CDR3 sequences, with around 21% observed a single time. Sequenced here: peripheral blood mononuclear cells (PBMCs), sampled when the disease was refractory, from a patient treated with antithyroid drugs. These receptors came from a female donor with Graves disease.

This clonotype showed up many times. The chain couples TRBV28 to TRBJ1-5; 7 positions match TRBD1. Germline-derived CDR1 and CDR2 are MDHEN and SYDVKM. The CDR3 extends over 15 amino acids. The V segment lost 5 bases and the J segment 6 bases; nucleotides outside the gene matches: 10. Here the CDR3 DNA reads TGTGCCAGCAGTCCTACAGGGGCGGGGGGTCAGCCCCAGCATTTT. Protein sequence: CASSPTGAGGQPQHF.

This clonotype was detected only a few times. The chain uses TRBV6-1 and TRBJ1-5; no reliable D call. The germline V gene has CDR1 MNHNS and CDR2 SASEGT. With 6 bases removed from V and 6 bases from J, the gap between germline ends came to 15 bases. The CDR3 covers 14 residues. The DNA of the CDR3 is TGTGCCAGCAGACAAAAAGTAGGTATTCAGCCCCAGCATTTT. Its translation is CASRQKVGIQPQHF.

This chain connects TRBV7-8 to TRBJ2-2, with D possibly TRBD2 on 6 matching bases. Between the trimmed V and J ends, which lost 1 base and 6 bases, there was a span of 21 bases. Germline values: CDR1 SGHVS, CDR2 FQNEAQ. This CDR3 comprises 18 residues. DNA of the CDR3: TGTGCCAGCAGCTTAGTAGTCTCTACTAGCAGAATGCCCGGGGAGCTGTTTTTT. It encodes CASSLVVSTSRMPGELFF.

This clonotype has at least ten counts. The V and J genes are TRBV12-3 or TRBV12-4 and TRBJ1-2; unclear D gene. This CDR3 comprises 14 residues. Trimming took 4 bases from V and 6 from J, leaving 15 bases between them. The CDR3 spells CASSSYGSSHGYTF. The CDR3 nucleotides are TGTGCCAGCAGTTCCTACGGTAGTAGCCATGGCTACACCTTC.

This clonotype was picked up many times. CDR3 sequence reads: CASRKDGTYEQYF. As DNA, the CDR3 is TGTGCCAGCAGGAAAGACGGAACCTACGAGCAGTACTTC. V gene TRBV6-1 combines with J gene TRBJ2-7, with unresolved D. The germline V gene encodes CDR1 MNHNS and CDR2 SASEGT. The V and J ends lost 6 bases and 2 bases respectively, with 11 bases between them. The CDR3 is 13 residues long.

V and J are TRBV7-9 and TRBJ1-2, with TRBD1 as a possible D gene (6 bases). The V gene's germline CDR1 is SEHNR and CDR2 FQNEAQ (reference sequence). The germline V and J ends were trimmed by 4 bases and 3 bases, with 15 bases remaining between them. This CDR3 has 15 amino acids. CDR3 amino acids: CASSSRQARDYGYTF. DNA of the CDR3: TGTGCCAGCAGCTCTAGACAGGCCCGGGACTATGGCTACACCTTC.

The chain joins TRBV4-3 to TRBJ2-7, with D unclear. The ends were cut back, 1 base at V and 1 base at J, with 11 bases in the middle. The CDR3 spans 15 residues. CDR1 is LGHNA, CDR2 YSLEER, per germline. Written as DNA, the CDR3 is TGCGCCAGCAGCCAAGTTCCAGAAGAATCCTACGAGCAGTACTTC. As protein: CASSQVPEESYEQYF.

This clonotype was observed at least ten times. V usage is TRBV7-2 and J usage is TRBJ2-4; D not resolved. The ends were cut back, 8 bases at V and 3 bases at J, with 14 bases in the middle. The CDR3 sequence is 14 residues long. CDR1 is SGHTA and CDR2 is FQGNSA in the germline V gene. The CDR3, as DNA: TGTGCCAGCTCCGGCGGTGGGGACAAAAACATTCAGTACTTC. Residues: CASSGGGDKNIQYF.

Only a few counts were recorded for this clonotype. The chain recombines TRBV18 with TRBJ1-5; D is uncertain. The ends were cut back, 3 bases at V and 5 bases at J, with 14 bases in the middle. Per the germline V gene, CDR1 is KGHSH and CDR2 is LQKENI. This CDR3 has 15 amino acids. The CDR3 DNA sequence: TGTGCCAGCTCACCGACGGGGTCCTTCGATCAGCCCCAGCATTTT. Residues: CASSPTGSFDQPQHF. Together with reference TRBV18 and TRBJ1-5, the CDR3 gives the full variable domain: NAGVMQNPRHLVRRRGQEARLRCSPMKGHSHVYWYRQLPEEGLKFMVYLQKENIIDESGMPKERFSAEFPKEGPSILRIQQVVRGDSAAYFCASSPTGSFDQPQHFGDGTRLSIL.